This T cell receptor beta chain was sequenced during a study of T cells expressing NK-cell markers. TCRdb re-called the 5' RACE reads, yielding one record per CDR3 amino acid sequence without DNA. The sample includes 550,000 to 600,000 distinct CDR3 sequences. Germline V lookup: CDR1 SGHVS, CDR2 FQNEAQ. The CDR3 runs 14 residues. The sequenced sample consisted of blood T cells: a sorted CD56 or NKG2C T cell subset, CD4+ or CD8+ T cells, or bulk PBMC T cells (not recorded which). The TCR sequence derives from a man aged 18 to 30 in good health. The V and J genes are TRBV7-8 and TRBJ1-1; TCRdb outputs TRBD1, but without DNA this stays unchecked. This CDR3 is CASNLRGRNTEAFF. Using reference TRBV7-8 and TRBJ1-1 for the parts outside the CDR3, the full variable domain is GAGVSQSPRYKVAKRGQDVALRCDPISGHVSLFWYQQALGQGPEFLTYFQNEAQLDKSGLPSDRFFAERPEGSVSTLKIQRTQQEDSAVYLCASNLRGRNTEAFFGQGTRLTVV.